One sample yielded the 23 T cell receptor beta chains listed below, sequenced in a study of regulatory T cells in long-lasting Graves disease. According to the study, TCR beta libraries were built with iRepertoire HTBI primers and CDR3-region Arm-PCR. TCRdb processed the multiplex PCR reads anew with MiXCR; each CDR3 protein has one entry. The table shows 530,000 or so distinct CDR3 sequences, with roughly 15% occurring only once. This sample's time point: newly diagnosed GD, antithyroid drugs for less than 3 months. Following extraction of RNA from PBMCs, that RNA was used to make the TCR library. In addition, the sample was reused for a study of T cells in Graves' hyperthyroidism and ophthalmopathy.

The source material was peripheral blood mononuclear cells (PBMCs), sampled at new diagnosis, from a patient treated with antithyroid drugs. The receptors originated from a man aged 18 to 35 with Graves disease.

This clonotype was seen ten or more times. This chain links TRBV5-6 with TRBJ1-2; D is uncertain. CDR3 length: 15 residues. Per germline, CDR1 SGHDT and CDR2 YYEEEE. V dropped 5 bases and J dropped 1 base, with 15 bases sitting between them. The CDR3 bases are TGTGCCAGCAGACGTTTCGGGCGCTTTAACTATGGCTACACCTTC. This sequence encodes CASRRFGRFNYGYTF.

Written as DNA, the CDR3 is TGCAGTGCTAGAGGAGCCCGGGGAGGCGGGGAGGCTGGTAACGAGCAGTACTTC. The encoded protein is CSARGARGGGEAGNEQYF. V gene TRBV20-1 combines with J gene TRBJ2-7; the D gene is possibly TRBD2 (6 bases). The germline gives CDR1 DFQATT, CDR2 SNEGSKA (reference sequence). The CDR3 is made up of 18 amino acids. V shed 1 base and J shed 5 bases, with 27 bases lying between them.

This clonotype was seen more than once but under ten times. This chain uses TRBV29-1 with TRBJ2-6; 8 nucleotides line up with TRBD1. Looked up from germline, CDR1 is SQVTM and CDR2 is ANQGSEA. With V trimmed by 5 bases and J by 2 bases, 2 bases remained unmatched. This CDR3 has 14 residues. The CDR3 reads CSVIQGAGANVLTF. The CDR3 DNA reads TGCAGCGTTATACAGGGGGCTGGGGCCAACGTCCTGACTTTC.

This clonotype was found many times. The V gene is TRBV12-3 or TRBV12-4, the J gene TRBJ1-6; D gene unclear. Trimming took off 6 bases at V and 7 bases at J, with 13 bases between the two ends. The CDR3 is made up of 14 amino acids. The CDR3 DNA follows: TGTGCCAGCAGGCTGAATCAAATGAATTCACCCCTCCACTTT. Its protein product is CASRLNQMNSPLHF.

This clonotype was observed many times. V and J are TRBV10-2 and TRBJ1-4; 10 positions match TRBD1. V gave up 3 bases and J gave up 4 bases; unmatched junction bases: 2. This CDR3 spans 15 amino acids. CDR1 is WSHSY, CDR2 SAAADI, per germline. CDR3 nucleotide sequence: TGCGCCAGCAGTGACAGGGACAGGGGTAATGAAAAACTGTTTTTT. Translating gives CASSDRDRGNEKLFF.

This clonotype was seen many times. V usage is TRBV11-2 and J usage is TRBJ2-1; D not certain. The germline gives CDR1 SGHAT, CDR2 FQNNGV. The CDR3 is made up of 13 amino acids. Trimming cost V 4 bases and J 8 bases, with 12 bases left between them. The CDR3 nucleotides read TGTGCCAGCAGCTCCCGGACCTTTTATGAGCAGTTCTTC. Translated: CASSSRTFYEQFF.

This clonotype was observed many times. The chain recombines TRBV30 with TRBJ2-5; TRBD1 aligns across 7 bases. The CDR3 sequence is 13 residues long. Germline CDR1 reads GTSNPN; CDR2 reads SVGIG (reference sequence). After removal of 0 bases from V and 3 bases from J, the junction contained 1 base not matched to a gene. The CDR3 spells CAWSVGTEETQYF. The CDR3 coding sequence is TGTGCCTGGAGTGTTGGGACAGAAGAGACCCAGTACTTC.

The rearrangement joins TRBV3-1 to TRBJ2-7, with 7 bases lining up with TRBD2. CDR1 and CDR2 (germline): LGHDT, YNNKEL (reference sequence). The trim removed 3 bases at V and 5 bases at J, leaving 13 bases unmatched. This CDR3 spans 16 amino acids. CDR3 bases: TGTGCCAGCAGCCACCCTCACTGGCGGGAGTTGAACGAGCAGTACTTC. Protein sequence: CASSHPHWRELNEQYF.

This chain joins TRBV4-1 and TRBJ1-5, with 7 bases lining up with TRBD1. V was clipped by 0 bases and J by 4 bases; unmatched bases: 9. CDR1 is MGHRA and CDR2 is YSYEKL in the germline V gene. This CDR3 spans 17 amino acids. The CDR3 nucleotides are TGCGCCAGCAGCCAAGATATTCCCCCAGGGGGAAATCAGCCCCAGCATTTT. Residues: CASSQDIPPGGNQPQHF.

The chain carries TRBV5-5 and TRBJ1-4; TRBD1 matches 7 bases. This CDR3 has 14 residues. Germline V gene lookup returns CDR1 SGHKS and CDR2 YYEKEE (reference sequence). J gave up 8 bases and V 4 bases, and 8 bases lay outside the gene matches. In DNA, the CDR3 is TGTGCCAGCAGCGGGACAGCGATCCGAGAAAAACTGTTTTTT. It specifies CASSGTAIREKLFF.

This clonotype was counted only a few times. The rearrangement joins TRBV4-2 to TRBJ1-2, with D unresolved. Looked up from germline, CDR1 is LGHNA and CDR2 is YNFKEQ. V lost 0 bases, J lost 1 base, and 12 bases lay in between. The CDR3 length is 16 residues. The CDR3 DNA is TGTGCCAGCAGCCAAGAAGTCCCTACACGTAACTATGGCTACACCTTC. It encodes CASSQEVPTRNYGYTF.

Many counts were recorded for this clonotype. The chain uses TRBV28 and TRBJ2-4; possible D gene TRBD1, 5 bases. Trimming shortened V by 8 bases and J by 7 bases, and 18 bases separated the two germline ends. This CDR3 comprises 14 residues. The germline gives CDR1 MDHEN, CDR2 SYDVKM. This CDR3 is CASDGAIGQNIQYF. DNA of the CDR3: TGTGCCAGCGATGGGGCAATCGGGCAGAACATTCAGTACTTC.

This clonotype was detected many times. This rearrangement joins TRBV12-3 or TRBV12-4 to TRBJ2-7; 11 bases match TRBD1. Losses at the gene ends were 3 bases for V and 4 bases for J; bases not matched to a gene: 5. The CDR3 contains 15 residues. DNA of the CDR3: TGTGCCAGCAGTTTTCGGGGGACAGGGGGTTACGAGCAGTACTTC. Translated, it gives CASSFRGTGGYEQYF.

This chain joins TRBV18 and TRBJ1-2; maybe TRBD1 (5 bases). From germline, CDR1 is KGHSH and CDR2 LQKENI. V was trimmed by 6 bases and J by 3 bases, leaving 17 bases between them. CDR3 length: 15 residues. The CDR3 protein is CASSPGNTGDYGYTF. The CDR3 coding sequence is TGTGCCAGCTCCCCAGGGAACACCGGGGACTATGGCTACACCTTC.

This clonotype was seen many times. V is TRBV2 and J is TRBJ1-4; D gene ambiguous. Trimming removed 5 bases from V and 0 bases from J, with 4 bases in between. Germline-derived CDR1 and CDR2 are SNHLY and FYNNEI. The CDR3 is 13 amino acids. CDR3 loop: CASSRTTNEKLFF. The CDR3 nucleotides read TGTGCCAGCAGTAGAACAACTAATGAAAAACTGTTTTTT.

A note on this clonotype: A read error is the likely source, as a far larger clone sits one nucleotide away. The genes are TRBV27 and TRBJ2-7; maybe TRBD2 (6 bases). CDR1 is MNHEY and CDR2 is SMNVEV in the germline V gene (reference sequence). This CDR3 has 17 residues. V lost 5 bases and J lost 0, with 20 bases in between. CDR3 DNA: TGTGCCAGCAGTCCCCCTGCCGGGACTCGGAGCTCCTACGAGCAGTACTTC. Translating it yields CASSPPAGTRSSYEQYF.

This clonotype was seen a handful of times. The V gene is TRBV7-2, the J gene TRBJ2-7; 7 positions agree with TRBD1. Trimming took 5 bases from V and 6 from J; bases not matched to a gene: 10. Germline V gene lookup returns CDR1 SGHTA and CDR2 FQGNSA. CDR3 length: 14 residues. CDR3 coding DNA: TGTGCCAGCAGCCGTTCGACAGGGTCGGGCGAGCAGTACTTC. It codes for CASSRSTGSGEQYF.

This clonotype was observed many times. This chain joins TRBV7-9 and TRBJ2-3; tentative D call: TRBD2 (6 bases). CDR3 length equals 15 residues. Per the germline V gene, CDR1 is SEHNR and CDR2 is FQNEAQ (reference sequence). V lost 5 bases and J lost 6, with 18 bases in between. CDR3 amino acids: CASSPQYGGVDTQYF. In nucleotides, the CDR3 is TGTGCCAGCAGCCCTCAGTACGGGGGAGTGGATACGCAGTATTTT.

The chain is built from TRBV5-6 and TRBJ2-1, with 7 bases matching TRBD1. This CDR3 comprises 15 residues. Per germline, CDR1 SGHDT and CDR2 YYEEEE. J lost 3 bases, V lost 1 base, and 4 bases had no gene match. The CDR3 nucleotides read TGTGCCAGCAGCTTGTGGCAGGGGGTCTACAATGAGCAGTTCTTC. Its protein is CASSLWQGVYNEQFF. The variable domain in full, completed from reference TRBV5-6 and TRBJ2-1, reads DAGVTQSPTHLIKTRGQQVTLRCSPKSGHDTVSWYQQALGQGPQFIFQYYEEEERQRGNFPDRFSGHQFPNYSSELNVNALLLGDSALYLCASSLWQGVYNEQFFGPGTRLTVL.

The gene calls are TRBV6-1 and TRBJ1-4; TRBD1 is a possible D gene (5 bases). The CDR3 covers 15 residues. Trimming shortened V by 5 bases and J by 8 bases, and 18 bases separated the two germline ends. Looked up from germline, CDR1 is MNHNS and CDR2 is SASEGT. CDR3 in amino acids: CASSYGAGIGEKLFF. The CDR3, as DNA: TGTGCCAGCAGTTACGGGGCTGGGATTGGGGAAAAACTGTTTTTT.

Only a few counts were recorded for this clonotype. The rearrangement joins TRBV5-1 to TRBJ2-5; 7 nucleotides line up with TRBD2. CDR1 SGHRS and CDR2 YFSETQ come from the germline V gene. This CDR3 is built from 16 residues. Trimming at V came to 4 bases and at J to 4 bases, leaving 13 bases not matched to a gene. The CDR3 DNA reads TGCGCCAGCAGCGGGCCTGAAGCGGGACCCCGAGAGACCCAGTACTTC. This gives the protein CASSGPEAGPRETQYF.

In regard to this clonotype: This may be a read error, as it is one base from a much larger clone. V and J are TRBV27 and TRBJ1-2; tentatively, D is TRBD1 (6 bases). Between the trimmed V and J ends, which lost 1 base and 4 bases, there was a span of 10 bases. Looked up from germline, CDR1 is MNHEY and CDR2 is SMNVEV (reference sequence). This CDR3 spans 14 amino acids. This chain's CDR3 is CASSLFGGCYGYTF. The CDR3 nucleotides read TGTGCCAGCAGTTTATTTGGGGGCTGCTATGGCTACACCTTC.

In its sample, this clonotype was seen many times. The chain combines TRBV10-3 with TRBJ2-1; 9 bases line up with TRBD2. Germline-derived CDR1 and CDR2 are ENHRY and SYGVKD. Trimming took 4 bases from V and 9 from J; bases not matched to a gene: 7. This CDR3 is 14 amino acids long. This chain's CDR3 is CAISGGTSPGEQFF. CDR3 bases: TGTGCCATCAGTGGGGGGACTAGCCCCGGTGAGCAGTTCTTC.